These 20 T cell receptor beta chains were all obtained from the same sample, sequenced in a study of cytomegalovirus exposure and HLA in healthy donors (dated by TCRdb to about 2017). Library creation used the immunoSEQ multiplex PCR assay. For the multiplex PCR, a mixture combining 60 forward primers for TCR Vbeta segments and 13 reverse primers for TCR Jbeta segments was used. In TCRdb, the immuneACCESS table is reduced to in-frame sequences with V and J assigned. These tables do not hold every clone; where another copy was compared, an unresolved V gene accounts for under half, and the others remain unexplained. This sample holds under 55,000 clones; over 60% were observed only once. The biggest ten clones account for 3% to 4% of the sample. The sample comprised PBMCs. All receptors derive from a woman in her 30s in good health and CMV-seronegative.

The V and J genes are TRBV18 and TRBJ1-3; TRBD1 agrees at 7 bases. The V gene's germline CDR1 is KGHSH and CDR2 LQKENI. This CDR3 comprises 14 residues. Trimming cost V 5 bases and J 2 bases; bases outside gene matches: 3. CDR3 nucleotide sequence: TGTGCCAGCTCAGAAGGGACAGCTGGAAACACCATATATTTT. It codes for CASSEGTAGNTIYF.

This clone was found once. CDR3 in DNA: TGTGCCAGCAGACCGGGACAGGGGGCGCGGACCGGGGAGCTGTTTTTT. It is translated as CASRPGQGARTGELFF. V and J are TRBV9 and TRBJ2-2; TRBD1 matches at 12 bases. Germline CDR1 reads SGDLS; CDR2 reads YYNGEE. The trim removed 5 bases at V and 5 bases at J, leaving 7 bases unmatched. The CDR3 consists of 16 residues.

The chain carries TRBV25-1 and TRBJ2-5; 8 nucleotides line up with TRBD2. The germline gives CDR1 MGHDK, CDR2 SYGVNS. The CDR3 sequence is 15 residues long. Unmatched junction bases numbered 7, after V lost 3 bases and J lost 4 bases. The CDR3 nucleotides are TGTGCCAGCAGTGATCCGCGGGGGGTTGGAGAGACCCAGTACTTC. Protein product: CASSDPRGVGETQYF.

This sequence joins TRBV7-9 and TRBJ1-1, with 7 bases identical to TRBD1. J lost 11 bases, V lost 5 bases, and 11 bases had no gene match. Germline V gene data show CDR1 as SEHNR and CDR2 as FQNEAQ (reference sequence). The CDR3 sequence is 13 residues long. CDR3 nucleotide sequence: TGTGCCAGCAGCCCGATCGGGACAGATGGGGCTTTCTTT. Translation: CASSPIGTDGAFF.

The chain carries TRBV7-9 and TRBJ2-5; a weak D match, TRBD1 (5 bases). The CDR3 has 14 amino acids. Germline lookup yields CDR1 SEHNR and CDR2 FQNEAQ (reference sequence). The V end was cut by 1 base, the J end by 7 bases, with 13 bases between. The CDR3 DNA follows: TGTGCCAGCAGCTTAGTAGAAGGGGTTTCGACCCAGTACTTC. It yields the protein CASSLVEGVSTQYF.

This clone was observed once. The chain uses TRBV6-1 and TRBJ2-5; TRBD2 might be the D (5 bases). The V and J ends lost 4 bases and 11 bases respectively, with 14 bases between them. The CDR3 has 12 amino acids. Germline CDR1 and CDR2: MNHNS and SASEGT. The CDR3 sequence: CASSGAGWEQYF. The CDR3 nucleotides read TGTGCCAGCAGTGGGGCAGGCTGGGAGCAGTACTTC.

The chain uses TRBV6-5 and TRBJ1-5; D gene ambiguous. This CDR3 comprises 13 residues. Deletions cut 10 bases from V and 1 base from J, with 11 bases between. The germline V gene has CDR1 MNHEY and CDR2 SVGAGI. DNA for the CDR3: TGTGCCACAGCTCGACAAAGCAATCAGCCCCAGCATTTT. Its protein is CATARQSNQPQHF.

The chain is built from TRBV30 and TRBJ2-2; D might be TRBD1 (5 bases). Between the trimmed V and J ends, which lost 2 bases and 6 bases, there was a span of 7 bases. CDR3 size: 12 residues. CDR1 and CDR2 (germline): GTSNPN, SVGIG (reference sequence). The CDR3 reads CAWSRGSGELFF. The CDR3 DNA reads as TGTGCCTGGAGTAGGGGTTCCGGGGAGCTGTTTTTT.

The V call is TRBV6-5, the J call TRBJ2-2, with TRBD2 as a possible D gene (5 bases). Germline CDR1 and CDR2: MNHEY and SVGAGI. Trimming took off 11 bases at V and 6 bases at J, with 10 bases between the two ends. The CDR3 extends over 11 amino acids. CDR3 bases: TGTGCCTCCCGGGGAGCCGGGGAGCTGTTTTTT. Its translation is CASRGAGELFF.

The chain couples TRBV2 to TRBJ2-3, with 7 bases fitting TRBD2. This CDR3 has 14 amino acids. J gave up 2 bases and V 6 bases, and 5 bases lay outside the gene matches. CDR1 SNHLY and CDR2 FYNNEI come from the germline V gene. The CDR3 DNA reads TGTGCCAGCAGCTCCGGACTAGACACAGATACGCAGTATTTT. Translating gives CASSSGLDTDTQYF.

J is TRBJ2-1 and V is TRBV5-4; tentatively, D is TRBD1 (5 bases). V dropped 0 bases and J dropped 8 bases, with 15 bases sitting between them. The germline V gene encodes CDR1 SGHNT and CDR2 YYREEE (reference sequence). The CDR3 is made up of 15 amino acids. Here the CDR3 reads CASSLGGHTRDEQFF. The CDR3 bases are TGTGCCAGCAGCTTGGGAGGACACACCCGAGATGAGCAGTTCTTC.

The chain recombines TRBV14 with TRBJ1-6; weak D call: TRBD1 (5 bases). The CDR3 covers 15 residues. The germline gives CDR1 SGHDN, CDR2 FVKESK. V gave up 0 bases and J gave up 7 bases, with 10 bases separating them. The CDR3 nucleotides are TGTGCCAGCAGCCAAGAATACGGGGGGAATTCACCCCTCCACTTT. Translating gives CASSQEYGGNSPLHF.

The gene calls are TRBV27 and TRBJ2-4; possibly TRBD1 for D (5 bases). Trimming took off 0 bases at V and 14 bases at J, with 17 bases between the two ends. The CDR3 is made up of 14 amino acids. Germline V gene lookup returns CDR1 MNHEY and CDR2 SMNVEV (reference sequence). This CDR3 reads CASSLSLPTEGEYF. DNA for the CDR3: TGTGCCAGCAGTTTATCACTCCCGACAGAAGGGGAGTACTTC.

This clone was seen repeatedly, ten times or more. The chain joins TRBV2 to TRBJ1-1, with a tentative D call TRBD1 (6 bases). Germline V gene lookup returns CDR1 SNHLY and CDR2 FYNNEI. The CDR3 extends over 15 amino acids. Trimming shortened V by 6 bases and J by 5 bases, and 19 bases separated the two germline ends. This CDR3 is CASSGRTAGITEAFF. The CDR3, as DNA: TGTGCCAGCAGCGGAAGGACAGCCGGTATAACTGAAGCTTTCTTT.

V usage is TRBV30 and J usage is TRBJ2-3; the match to TRBD2 covers 7 bases. Germline V gives CDR1 GTSNPN, CDR2 SVGIG (reference sequence). This CDR3 spans 12 amino acids. With 5 bases clipped from V and 5 bases from J, the junction kept 4 bases outside the gene matches. The CDR3 loop is CAWGGGEDTQYF. The CDR3 DNA reads TGTGCCTGGGGGGGAGGGGAAGATACGCAGTATTTT.

The chain couples TRBV6-5 to TRBJ1-2, with 7 nucleotides matching TRBD1. Germline CDR1 and CDR2: MNHEY and SVGAGI. V was pared by 5 bases and J by 4 bases, with 1 base of the junction left unmatched. The CDR3 loop spans 12 amino acids. CDR3 sequence: CASSRTGYGYTF. As DNA, the CDR3 is TGTGCCAGCAGTAGGACAGGCTATGGCTACACCTTC.

This chain links TRBV25-1 with TRBJ1-2; D perhaps matches TRBD1 (6 bases). Germline V gives CDR1 MGHDK, CDR2 SYGVNS. The CDR3 loop spans 13 amino acids. V lost 1 base to trimming and J lost 5 bases, with 8 bases between them. DNA for the CDR3: TGTGCCAGCAGTGAATGGGGGACATATGGCTACACCTTC. It encodes CASSEWGTYGYTF.

The chain couples TRBV27 to TRBJ1-4, with TRBD1 as a possible D gene (6 bases). Germline loops: CDR1 MNHEY, CDR2 SMNVEV (reference sequence). This CDR3 contains 14 residues. V was trimmed by 3 bases and J by 4 bases, leaving 9 bases between them. The DNA of the CDR3 is TGTGCCAGCAGTTTCGGGACAATTAATGAAAAACTGTTTTTT. Residues: CASSFGTINEKLFF.

The chain employs TRBV4-1 and TRBJ1-1, with a possible D match to TRBD1 (5 bases). CDR1 is MGHRA, CDR2 YSYEKL, per germline. The length of the CDR3 is 17 residues. The ends were cut back, 8 bases at V and 4 bases at J, with 26 bases in the middle. CDR3 bases: TGCGCCAGCCGCTTCCGGGACTTTACACGGGAGGGCACTGAAGCTTTCTTT. It codes for CASRFRDFTREGTEAFF.

The chain carries TRBV2 and TRBJ1-5, with TRBD1 as a possible D gene (6 bases). CDR3 length: 15 residues. Germline values: CDR1 SNHLY, CDR2 FYNNEI. Trimming stripped 4 bases from V and 2 bases from J, with 12 bases between. The CDR3: CASSATGSGNQPQHF. DNA of the CDR3: TGTGCCAGCAGTGCAACAGGGTCGGGCAATCAGCCCCAGCATTTT.